These 29 T cell receptor beta chains were sequenced from one sample in a study of blood T cells in healthy people across ages. Together with a sample-barcoded 5' primer, a J-beta primer mix was included in a second PCR lasting about 7 to 12 cycles. Using its own MiXCR run on the 5' RACE reads, TCRdb lists one record per CDR3 protein. The sample shows 1.5 million to 2 million distinct CDR3 sequences, under 30% of them seen only once. Sequenced input: blood. The receptors come from a woman aged 30 to 39 in good health.

This clonotype turned up a few times. The chain couples TRBV28 to TRBJ2-1; perhaps D is TRBD1 or TRBD2 (6 bases each). Germline V gene sequence: CDR1 MDHEN, CDR2 SYDVKM. The CDR3 has 11 amino acids. V was trimmed by 2 bases and J by 15 bases, leaving 11 bases between them. The chain's CDR3 is CASSLRGARFF. Here the CDR3 DNA reads TGTGCCAGCAGTTTAAGGGGGGCAAGGTTCTTC.

This clonotype was seen only a few times. The rearrangement joins TRBV5-4 to TRBJ2-1; D may be TRBD1 or TRBD2 (6 bases each). The CDR3 has 18 amino acids. Germline V gene lookup returns CDR1 SGHNT and CDR2 YYREEE (reference sequence). V dropped 0 bases and J dropped 1 base, with 17 bases sitting between them. CDR3 in DNA: TGTGCCAGCAGCTTGGCCAATGGGGGCGGGACATCCTACAATGAGCAGTTCTTC. Amino acid sequence: CASSLANGGGTSYNEQFF.

This clonotype occurred a few times. The V call is TRBV7-2, the J call TRBJ1-6; possibly TRBD1 for D (5 bases). From germline, CDR1 is SGHTA and CDR2 FQGNSA. The V end lost 2 bases, the J end lost 6 bases, and 8 bases lay between the germline ends. The CDR3 length is 14 residues. The CDR3 loop is CASSLLTVNSPLHF. The CDR3 DNA reads as TGTGCCAGCAGCTTACTGACAGTTAATTCACCCCTCCACTTT.

This clonotype was seen a few times. The CDR3 loop reads CSVNPGQGGSGANVLTF. The CDR3 DNA is TGCAGCGTCAACCCGGGACAGGGAGGATCCGGGGCCAACGTCCTGACTTTC. J is TRBJ2-6 and V is TRBV29-1; 9 bases line up with TRBD1. After removal of 6 bases from V and 4 bases from J, the junction contained 13 bases not matched to a gene. Germline values: CDR1 SQVTM, CDR2 ANQGSEA. This CDR3 has 17 residues.

The rearrangement joins TRBV27 to TRBJ2-1, with D perhaps matching TRBD1 (7 bases). Germline V gene sequence: CDR1 MNHEY, CDR2 SMNVEV (reference sequence). The CDR3 is made up of 12 amino acids. Trimming removed 2 bases at V and 13 bases at J, with 12 bases between. The CDR3 coding sequence is TGTGCCAGCAGTTTAGCAGGGGGGACTCAGTTCTTC. This codes for CASSLAGGTQFF.

On this clonotype itself: One junction end does not reproduce the germline sequence, and a read error may be involved. This sequence joins TRBV5-1 and TRBJ2-2; D is tentatively TRBD1 or TRBD2 (5 bases each). The CDR3 is made up of 15 amino acids. Germline-derived CDR1 and CDR2 are SGHRS and YFSETQ. The CDR3, as DNA: TGCGCCAGCAGCTTGGCAGGGATAGGCACCGGGGAGCGGTTTTTT. Protein sequence: CASSLAGIGTGERFF.

The chain is built from TRBV6-6 and TRBJ2-3, with no clear D. Trimming took 5 bases from V and 2 from J, leaving 14 bases between them. The CDR3 totals 15 residues. CDR1 and CDR2 (germline): MNHNY, SVGAGI (reference sequence). CDR3 coding DNA: TGTGCCAGCAGTCCCGGGTCGGGCCCCACAGATACGCAGTATTTT. It encodes CASSPGSGPTDTQYF.

This chain connects TRBV6-5 to TRBJ2-5, with 7 nucleotides matching TRBD2. This CDR3 region has 14 residues. V lost 7 bases to trimming and J lost 3 bases; unmatched junction nucleotides: 8. In germline, CDR1 is MNHEY, CDR2 SVGAGI. The CDR3: CASNTGAGKETQYF. CDR3 coding DNA: TGTGCCAGCAACACAGGAGCGGGGAAAGAGACCCAGTACTTC.

A few counts support this clonotype. The chain joins TRBV20-1 to TRBJ1-2; 8 bases align to TRBD1. V dropped 5 bases and J dropped 6; count of bases not matched to a gene: 14. CDR1 DFQATT and CDR2 SNEGSKA come from the germline V gene (reference sequence). The CDR3 is made up of 15 amino acids. This chain's CDR3 is CSAGVSRGQFHGYTF. The CDR3 DNA sequence: TGCAGTGCTGGAGTCTCCAGGGGGCAATTTCATGGCTACACCTTC.

This clonotype came up a few times. Here the CDR3 reads CASSESGLIYNEQFF. DNA of the CDR3: TGTGCCAGCAGCGAATCGGGACTAATCTACAATGAGCAGTTCTTC. V usage is TRBV7-2 and J usage is TRBJ2-1; 7 bases line up with TRBD2. The CDR3 consists of 15 residues. V shed 5 bases and J 3 bases; nucleotides not matched to a gene: 7. Germline assignment: CDR1 SGHTA and CDR2 FQGNSA.

This clonotype has just a few counts. The V call is TRBV12-3 or TRBV12-4, the J call TRBJ1-2; possibly TRBD1 for D (6 bases). CDR3 length: 12 residues. The V end was cut by 5 bases, the J end by 6 bases, with 10 bases between. CDR3 loop: CASSNRANGYTF. As DNA, the CDR3 is TGTGCCAGCAGTAACAGGGCCAATGGCTACACCTTC.

CDR3 loop: CATSDSGTSDEQYF. Here the CDR3 DNA reads TGTGCCACCAGTGATTCCGGGACTTCCGACGAGCAGTACTTC. The rearrangement links TRBV24-1 to TRBJ2-4; D possibly corresponds to TRBD2 (6 bases). Matching the DNA end better, TRBJ2-7 makes the J call doubtful. CDR3 length equals 14 residues. CDR1 KGHDR and CDR2 SFDVKD come from the germline V gene.

Notes on this clonotype: Since a much larger clone is just one base distant, this may be a read error. The chain combines TRBV7-9 with TRBJ2-5; weak D call: TRBD1 (6 bases). Germline CDR1 is SEHNR and CDR2 is FQNEAQ (reference sequence). Trimming took 6 bases from V and 11 from J, leaving 16 bases between them. This CDR3 has 12 amino acids. CDR3 DNA: TGTGCCAGCAGGGACAGAAACAATGAGCAGTACTTC. This translates into CASRDRNNEQYF.

A note on this clonotype: This could be a read error, since a much larger clone is one nucleotide away. The rearrangement links TRBV5-1 to TRBJ2-1, with TRBD2 matching over 8 bases. CDR1 is SGHRS and CDR2 is YFSETQ in the germline V gene. The CDR3 is 16 residues long. The junction had 14 bases not matched to a gene; V was cut back by 3 bases and J by 9 bases. The CDR3 is CASSSGGAGEASEQFF. Here the CDR3 DNA reads TGCGCCAGCAGCTCGGGCGGAGCGGGAGAGGCCAGTGAGCAGTTCTTC.

Only a few counts were recorded for this clonotype. V is TRBV18 and J is TRBJ2-4, with D possibly being TRBD2 (5 bases). V lost 2 bases to trimming and J lost 10 bases, with 6 bases between them. This CDR3 contains 11 residues. The germline V gene encodes CDR1 KGHSH and CDR2 LQKENI. CDR3 sequence: CASSPERIQYF. CDR3 in DNA: TGTGCCAGCTCACCAGAGCGGATTCAGTACTTC.

A few counts support this clonotype. The chain couples TRBV3-1 to TRBJ2-5, with TRBD1 matching 8 bases. The CDR3 contains 15 residues. Germline CDR1 reads LGHDT; CDR2 reads YNNKEL (reference sequence). Trimming at V came to 1 base and at J to 1 base, leaving 2 bases not matched to a gene. The CDR3 DNA sequence: TGTGCCAGCAGCCAAGGGACAGGGCGCCAAGAGACCCAGTACTTC. It specifies CASSQGTGRQETQYF.

This clonotype was recorded a few times. The chain carries TRBV6-2 or TRBV6-3 and TRBJ2-7; 10 nucleotides agree with TRBD1. V dropped 6 bases and J dropped 2; count of bases not matched to a gene: 13. The CDR3 length is 17 residues. From germline, CDR1 is MNHEY and CDR2 SVGEGT. Here the CDR3 DNA reads TGTGCCAGCAGCCGTTACGGGACAGGGGTTGCTCCCTACGAGCAGTACTTC. It translates to CASSRYGTGVAPYEQYF.

The genes are TRBV4-1 and TRBJ2-1, with a weak D call TRBD2 (7 bases). Looked up from germline, CDR1 is MGHRA and CDR2 is YSYEKL. V was clipped by 1 base and J by 6 bases, with 16 bases between them. The CDR3 is 16 amino acids. The CDR3 protein is CASSQVVGGPGNEQFF. The CDR3 DNA reads TGCGCCAGCAGCCAAGTCGTGGGGGGGCCAGGCAATGAGCAGTTCTTC.

The genes are TRBV5-1 and TRBJ2-7; 8 bases are a match to TRBD1. The CDR3 has 15 amino acids. The germline V gene encodes CDR1 SGHRS and CDR2 YFSETQ. With 0 bases clipped from V and 5 bases from J, the junction kept 7 bases outside the gene matches. CDR3 nucleotide sequence: TGCGCCAGCAGCTTGGAATTCGGACAGGGCAACGAGCAGTACTTC. As protein: CASSLEFGQGNEQYF.

CDR3 region: CASSVNGGGWSTEAFF. The CDR3 DNA reads as TGTGCCAGCAGCGTAAACGGCGGGGGTTGGAGCACTGAAGCTTTCTTT. The chain uses TRBV9 and TRBJ1-1; TRBD1 might be the D (5 bases). The germline V and J ends were trimmed by 1 base and 4 bases, with 17 bases remaining between them. The germline CDR1 and CDR2 sequences are SGDLS and YYNGEE. CDR3 length: 16 residues.

Many counts were recorded for this clonotype. This sequence joins TRBV5-7 and TRBJ2-1, with D perhaps TRBD1 (6 bases). TRBV5-7 is placed among ORFs of uncertain function. Between the trimmed V and J ends, which lost 2 bases and 9 bases, there was a span of 18 bases. The length of the CDR3 is 15 residues. CDR3 sequence: CASSLQQGFKGEQFF. CDR3 DNA: TGTGCCAGCAGCTTACAACAGGGTTTTAAGGGTGAGCAGTTCTTC.

This clonotype was seen more than once but under ten times. This chain connects TRBV20-1 to TRBJ2-7; TRBD1 aligns across 7 bases. Trimming cost V 6 bases and J 5 bases; bases outside gene matches: 16. CDR1 is DFQATT and CDR2 is SNEGSKA in the germline V gene (reference sequence). This CDR3 has 15 residues. The DNA of the CDR3 is TGCAGTGCCACCCGAAGGACAGGTAGTCCGGACGAGCAGTACTTC. It encodes CSATRRTGSPDEQYF.

DNA for the CDR3: TGTGCCAGCTGGGGACAGGGGAAAGCTAGCTATGGCTACACCTTC. Translated, it gives CASWGQGKASYGYTF. V usage is TRBV12-3 or TRBV12-4 and J usage is TRBJ1-2; 10 bases are shared with TRBD1. Unmatched junction bases numbered 10, after V lost 8 bases and J lost 4 bases. The CDR3 is made up of 15 amino acids.

This clonotype was counted a few times. This chain links TRBV4-2 with TRBJ2-5; TRBD2 matches 7 bases. The length of the CDR3 is 17 residues. Germline loops: CDR1 LGHNA, CDR2 YNFKEQ. J lost 2 bases, V lost 1 base, and 10 bases had no gene match. The CDR3 bases are TGTGCCAGCAGCCAAGGGAGAAGGGCTAGCGGTCAAGAGACCCAGTACTTC. Translation: CASSQGRRASGQETQYF.

The V and J genes are TRBV12-3 or TRBV12-4 and TRBJ2-1; 10 bases are shared with TRBD1. The junction had 3 bases not matched to a gene; V was cut back by 6 bases and J by 4 bases. This CDR3 contains 14 residues. This CDR3 reads CASRVGQGYNEQFF. The DNA of the CDR3 is TGTGCCAGCAGGGTGGGACAGGGGTACAATGAGCAGTTCTTC.

The chain is built from TRBV5-5 and TRBJ2-2; 8 bases are shared with TRBD1. The CDR3 runs to 16 residues. V lost 6 bases to trimming and J lost 5 bases; unmatched junction nucleotides: 12. From germline, CDR1 is SGHKS and CDR2 YYEKEE (reference sequence). The CDR3 sequence: CASIARSGGSTGELFF. CDR3 nucleotides: TGTGCCAGCATCGCCCGTTCAGGGGGCAGTACCGGGGAGCTGTTTTTT.

This clonotype was seen a few times. The chain recombines TRBV12-3 or TRBV12-4 with TRBJ1-3, with D possibly being TRBD1 (6 bases). This CDR3 has 16 residues. With 2 bases removed from V and 2 bases from J, the gap between germline ends came to 13 bases. CDR3 sequence: CASSLLPGHTGNTIYF. In DNA, the CDR3 is TGTGCCAGCAGTTTACTTCCGGGACATACTGGAAACACCATATATTTT.

This clonotype showed up many times. The J gene is TRBJ2-5, the V gene TRBV12-3 or TRBV12-4; D not resolved. The CDR3 extends over 13 amino acids. Trimming shortened V by 3 bases and J by 5 bases, and 10 bases separated the two germline ends. As DNA, the CDR3 is TGTGCCAGCAGTTTCGCCCGGGTGGAGACCCAGTACTTC. Translated, it gives CASSFARVETQYF.

V and J are TRBV18 and TRBJ2-4, with 9 bases identical to TRBD1. The V segment lost 6 bases and the J segment 15 bases; nucleotides outside the gene matches: 9. The CDR3 totals 12 residues. CDR1 is KGHSH, CDR2 LQKENI, per germline. The CDR3 loop reads CASSREGDRAYF. CDR3 sequence (DNA): TGTGCCAGCTCCCGAGAAGGGGACAGGGCGTACTTC. Full variable domain (outside the CDR3, taken from reference TRBV18 and TRBJ2-4): NAGVMQNPRHLVRRRGQEARLRCSPMKGHSHVYWYRQLPEEGLKFMVYLQKENIIDESGMPKERFSAEFPKEGPSILRIQQVVRGDSAAYFCASSREGDRAYFGAGTRLSVL.